This TCR beta chain was identified in a study of T-cell reconstitution after alpha-beta-depleted transplantation in children. General study findings and limits: At the one-year point after transplant, T-cell counts and TCRbeta diversity were found to come mostly from T cells that had been newly produced.

Unique molecular identifiers were used to barcode this TCRbeta library. TCRdb independently ran MiXCR on the PCR reads; one entry per CDR3 protein. The sample lists 330,000 or so distinct CDR3 sequences; about 7.3% were seen once. This clonotype has a handful of counts. Its antigen is unidentified. The germline V gene encodes CDR1 SGHTA and CDR2 FQGNSA. With V trimmed by 0 bases and J by 5 bases, 3 bases remained unmatched. The CDR3 is made up of 14 amino acids. The chain joins TRBV7-2 to TRBJ2-5, with TRBD1 matching over 7 bases. Sequenced material: peripheral blood, taken 360 days after TCRalphabeta/CD19-depleted stem cell transplant. The sequence was obtained from a female patient aged 2-9 years who had a stem cell transplant for Fanconi anemia, so the T cells may come from the graft donor. For the CDR3, the DNA is TGTGCCAGCAGCTTAGCGACAGGGCGGGAGACCCAGTACTTC. Translation: CASSLATGRETQYF.